The 3 T cell receptor beta chains below all came from one sample that was sequenced in a study of CD8 T cells in Susac syndrome. RNA amounts of roughly 0.5 to 1 ug underwent reverse transcription with random hexamers. Using its own MiXCR run on the immunoSEQ multiplex PCR reads, TCRdb lists one record per CDR3 protein. The sample contains 250,000 to 300,000 distinct CDR3 sequences, 70% to 90% of which appear only once. Sequencing was performed on CD8+ T cells from PBMCs. All receptors derive from a human donor with multiple sclerosis.

V gene TRBV12-3 or TRBV12-4 combines with J gene TRBJ2-3; 7 bases fit TRBD2. With 8 bases clipped from V and 1 base from J, the junction kept 9 bases outside the gene matches. This CDR3 spans 15 amino acids. CDR3 protein: CASGFGREGTDTQYF. The CDR3 region has the DNA TGTGCCAGCGGATTCGGACGGGAGGGCACAGATACGCAGTATTTT.

The chain combines TRBV27 with TRBJ2-1; the D is unclear. Germline assignment: CDR1 MNHEY and CDR2 SMNVEV (reference sequence). V shed 8 bases and J shed 1 base, with 9 bases lying between them. The length of the CDR3 is 13 residues. The CDR3 DNA reads as TGTGCCAGCGCGGTTAGGTCCTACAATGAGCAGTTCTTC. Protein product: CASAVRSYNEQFF.

CDR3 residues: CASTSLDEGEKKLFF. The CDR3 coding sequence is TGTGCCAGCACCTCCCTGGACGAAGGGGAGAAAAAACTGTTTTTT. V usage is TRBV27 and J usage is TRBJ1-4, with TRBD1 as a possible D gene (5 bases). The germline gives CDR1 MNHEY, CDR2 SMNVEV (reference sequence). This CDR3 has 15 residues. V lost 7 bases, J lost 9 bases, and 21 bases lay in between.